This T cell receptor (beta chain) derives from a study of OX40 agonist ivuxolimab in advanced cancers. Assay: immunoSEQ multiplex PCR; the TCRdb copy retains only in-frame clones and omits some. The sample includes 6,500 or so clones, roughly 83% seen only once; the top ten take approximately 30%. J lost 0 bases, V lost 4 bases, and 19 bases had no gene match. The CDR3 runs to 20 residues. CDR1 MDHEN and CDR2 SYDVKM come from the germline V gene. The chain has TRBV28 and TRBJ2-3, with 7 nucleotides matching TRBD2. The source material was CD4+ or CD8+ T cells sorted from blood, sampled in a trial of the OX40 agonist ivuxolimab. The TCR was taken from an adult with an advanced solid tumor such as melanoma, head and neck, liver or kidney cancer. The CDR3 protein is CASSSTYLIDQRGSTDTQYF. CDR3 DNA sequence: TGTGCCAGCAGTTCTACCTACCTGATCGATCAGCGGGGAAGCACAGATACGCAGTATTTT.